The sequence of this TCR beta chain was determined in a study of response to subunit inactivated influenza vaccine. TCRdb used MiXCR to reprocess the RT-PCR reads, holding one entry per CDR3 protein. The data show 500,000 to 600,000 distinct CDR3 sequences, with 16% seen just once and 2.5% to 3.5% held by the top ten. General study points: Few additional T cells are recruited per seasonal influenza vaccination, authors suggested.

With 0 bases removed from V and 4 bases from J, the gap between germline ends came to 12 bases. The germline V gene has CDR1 MGHRA and CDR2 YSYEKL. This CDR3 spans 16 amino acids. A note on this clonotype: What it binds is not known.

This clonotype was obtained from a man between 50 and 75 years old who received an inactivated influenza vaccine. This sequence joins TRBV4-1 and TRBJ2-2, with D unresolved. The sample consisted of CD4+ T cells sorted from PBMCs, taken around 25 months after vaccination. CDR3 in amino acids: CASSQDSARGTGELFF. CDR3 DNA sequence: TGCGCCAGCAGCCAAGACTCGGCCAGAGGCACCGGGGAGCTGTTTTTT.